Given below is one T cell receptor beta chain in context. The antigen is not known. The sample is drawn from a study of cytomegalovirus exposure and HLA in healthy donors. About the research overall: The 90 to 150 validation repertoires used a platform that matched the one used for the approximately 690 first-cohort repertoires, as a later analysis reported. The study, taken as a whole, reports: Reports described diagnosis of cytomegalovirus status by the classifier as highly specific and sensitive.

This CDR3 has 16 residues. V gave up 0 bases and J gave up 7 bases; unmatched junction bases: 11. Germline CDR1 and CDR2: LGHNA and YNFKEQ. TCRdb keeps only in-frame clones here, not all; method: immunoSEQ multiplex PCR. Among more than 50,000 clones listed, about 91% were seen once. The genes are TRBV4-2 and TRBJ2-7; the match to TRBD2 covers 8 bases. The sequenced sample consisted of PBMCs. The source of this sequence is a woman in her twenties or thirties in good health and CMV-seronegative. The CDR3 bases are TGTGCCAGCAGCCAAGAGATGGCAGCGGGAGCGGATGAGCAGTACTTC. The encoded protein is CASSQEMAAGADEQYF.